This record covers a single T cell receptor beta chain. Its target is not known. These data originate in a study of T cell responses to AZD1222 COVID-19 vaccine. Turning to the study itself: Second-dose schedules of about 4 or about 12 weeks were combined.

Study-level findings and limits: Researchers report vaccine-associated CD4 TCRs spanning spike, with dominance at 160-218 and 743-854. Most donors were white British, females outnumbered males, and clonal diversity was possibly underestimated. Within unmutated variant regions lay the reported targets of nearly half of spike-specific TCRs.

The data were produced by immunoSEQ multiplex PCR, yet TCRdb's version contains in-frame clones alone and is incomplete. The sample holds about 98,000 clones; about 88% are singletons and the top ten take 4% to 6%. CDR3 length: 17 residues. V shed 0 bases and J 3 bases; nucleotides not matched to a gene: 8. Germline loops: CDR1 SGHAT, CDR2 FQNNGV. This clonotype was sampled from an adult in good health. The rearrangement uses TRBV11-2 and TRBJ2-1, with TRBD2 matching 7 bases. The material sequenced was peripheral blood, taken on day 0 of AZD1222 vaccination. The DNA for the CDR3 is TGTGCCAGCAGCTTAGATCGAGCGGGACGGAGCTACAATGAGCAGTTCTTC. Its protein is CASSLDRAGRSYNEQFF.